The 24 T cell receptor beta chains below come from one sample, sequenced in a study of blood T cell repertoires in COVID-19. Clones were sequenced by immunoSEQ multiplex PCR, and TCRdb holds only the in-frame ones, with some missing. In the table there are around 360,000 clones, around 87% of which are singletons. Specimen: PBMCs or T cells enriched from blood (not recorded which). The receptors stem from a man between 40 and 49 years old in a cohort exposed to, infected with or recovered from COVID-19 (not recorded which).

The CDR3 spells CASSQQEYTDTQYF. The CDR3 DNA is TGTGCCAGCTCACAACAGGAGTACACAGATACGCAGTATTTT. This chain connects TRBV18 to TRBJ2-3, with a weak D call TRBD1 (5 bases). This CDR3 comprises 14 residues. CDR1 and CDR2 from the germline V gene are KGHSH and LQKENI. Deletions cut 4 bases from V and 2 bases from J, with 10 bases between.

This chain links TRBV10-2 with TRBJ2-7; perhaps TRBD2 as D (6 bases). The CDR3 length is 12 residues. Trimming removed 5 bases at V and 3 bases at J, with 8 bases between. Germline V gene data show CDR1 as WSHSY and CDR2 as SAAADI. The CDR3: CASSRGIYEQYF. The CDR3 DNA sequence: TGCGCCAGCAGTCGGGGGATCTACGAGCAGTACTTC.

J is TRBJ2-6 and V is TRBV18; maybe TRBD1 (6 bases). The CDR3 length is 18 residues. V shed 4 bases and J shed 0 bases, with 16 bases lying between them. Germline V gives CDR1 KGHSH, CDR2 LQKENI. DNA for the CDR3: TGTGCCAGCTCACGGGACACCTTAGCTTCCTCTGGGGCCAACGTCCTGACTTTC. This gives the protein CASSRDTLASSGANVLTF.

The chain uses TRBV6-5 and TRBJ2-7, with a possible D match to TRBD2 (5 bases). The germline V gene encodes CDR1 MNHEY and CDR2 SVGAGI. V dropped 2 bases and J dropped 0 bases, with 11 bases sitting between them. The CDR3 length is 15 residues. This CDR3 is CASSYGQAGSYEQYF. CDR3 in DNA: TGTGCCAGCAGTTACGGGCAGGCGGGCTCCTACGAGCAGTACTTC.

The chain is built from TRBV9 and TRBJ2-3; the match to TRBD2 covers 10 bases. This CDR3 contains 16 residues. Germline loops: CDR1 SGDLS, CDR2 YYNGEE. Trimming cost V 5 bases and J 0 bases; bases outside gene matches: 6. CDR3 loop: CASRPSSGRSTDTQYF. The CDR3 region has the DNA TGTGCCAGCAGGCCCTCTAGCGGGAGAAGCACAGATACGCAGTATTTT.

CDR3 nucleotides: TGTGCCAGCAGCTTAGCCGAGGCAGATACGCAGTATTTT. This sequence encodes CASSLAEADTQYF. This chain joins TRBV7-7 and TRBJ2-3, with D unresolved. Germline V gene lookup returns CDR1 SSHAT and CDR2 FNYEAQ (reference sequence). Trimming took off 0 bases at V and 4 bases at J, with 5 bases between the two ends. The CDR3 runs to 13 residues.

The chain uses TRBV27 and TRBJ1-1; a possible D gene is TRBD1 (6 bases). Trimming took off 5 bases at V and 2 bases at J, with 12 bases between the two ends. The germline V gene has CDR1 MNHEY and CDR2 SMNVEV (reference sequence). The CDR3 loop spans 14 amino acids. DNA of the CDR3: TGTGCCAGCAGTCCAGACAGGTACAACACTGAAGCTTTCTTT. Protein product: CASSPDRYNTEAFF.

This clone was recorded at least ten times. V is TRBV28 and J is TRBJ2-7, with 9 bases aligning to TRBD2. The V and J ends lost 4 bases and 5 bases, in that order; junction bases with no gene match: 12. The germline V gene encodes CDR1 MDHEN and CDR2 SYDVKM. CDR3 size: 16 residues. The CDR3 loop reads CASSSLLLAGFDEQYF. The CDR3 nucleotides are TGTGCCAGCAGTTCCCTCCTCCTAGCGGGGTTTGACGAGCAGTACTTC.

The rearrangement joins TRBV27 to TRBJ2-1; 7 bases map to TRBD2. CDR3 length: 13 residues. Germline CDR1 and CDR2: MNHEY and SMNVEV (reference sequence). V was clipped by 1 base and J by 7 bases; unmatched bases: 1. CDR3: CASSLWGGNEQFF. CDR3 in DNA: TGTGCCAGCAGTTTATGGGGGGGGAATGAGCAGTTCTTC.

This chain links TRBV5-1 with TRBJ2-7; 7 bases match TRBD1. Per germline, CDR1 SGHRS and CDR2 YFSETQ. CDR3 length: 14 residues. With V trimmed by 4 bases and J by 8 bases, 12 bases remained unmatched. Here the CDR3 reads CASSPGTEERQQYF. CDR3 DNA: TGCGCCAGCAGCCCCGGGACAGAAGAACGGCAGCAGTACTTC.

The chain joins TRBV6-1 to TRBJ2-1, with a possible D match to TRBD1 (8 bases). Germline V gene sequence: CDR1 MNHNS, CDR2 SASEGT. The V gene lost 4 bases and the J gene lost 1 base, with 17 bases spanning the gap. The CDR3 runs 17 residues. The CDR3 nucleotides read TGTGCCAGCAGTGCGGGGGGACAGGCCTTTTCCTACAATGAGCAGTTCTTC. This encodes CASSAGGQAFSYNEQFF.

J is TRBJ2-1 and V is TRBV19, with 14 bases aligning to TRBD2. V dropped 7 bases and J dropped 6; count of bases not matched to a gene: 11. The CDR3 is 17 residues long. Germline loops: CDR1 LNHDA, CDR2 SQIVND (reference sequence). This CDR3 reads CASTQMGTSGSVNEQFF. DNA for the CDR3: TGTGCCAGTACCCAAATGGGGACTAGCGGGAGTGTCAATGAGCAGTTCTTC.

This clone showed up just a few times. J is TRBJ1-3 and V is TRBV3-1 (or the pseudogene TRBV3-2); D unclear. Germline V lookup: CDR1 LGHDT, CDR2 YNNKEL (reference sequence). CDR3 length: 15 residues. Trimming shortened V by 4 bases and J by 4 bases, and 14 bases separated the two germline ends. This chain's CDR3 is CASSPENPLGNTIYF. CDR3 bases: TGTGCCAGCAGCCCCGAGAACCCTCTGGGAAACACCATATATTTT.

Turning to this clone: Different DNA sequences within this sample yield the same CDR3. The chain links TRBV18 to TRBJ2-1; TRBD2 agrees at 15 bases. Trimming cost V 3 bases and J 7 bases; bases outside gene matches: 4. Germline values: CDR1 KGHSH, CDR2 LQKENI. This CDR3 spans 16 amino acids. CDR3 bases: TGTGCCAGCTCACCCCCCGGACTAGCGGGAGGGAATGAGCAGTTCTTC. Protein: CASSPPGLAGGNEQFF.

The chain recombines TRBV20-1 with TRBJ1-1; D is perhaps TRBD1 (6 bases). Between the trimmed V and J ends, which lost 3 bases and 2 bases, there was a span of 10 bases. CDR1 and CDR2 (germline): DFQATT, SNEGSKA (reference sequence). The CDR3 runs 13 residues. CDR3 residues: CSASGRGNTEAFF. The CDR3 nucleotides read TGCAGTGCTAGTGGCAGGGGAAACACTGAAGCTTTCTTT.

The rearrangement links TRBV27 to TRBJ2-3, with 12 bases fitting TRBD2. Germline CDR1 is MNHEY and CDR2 is SMNVEV (reference sequence). V was clipped by 4 bases and J by 2 bases; unmatched bases: 10. CDR3 size: 18 residues. The CDR3 nucleotides are TGTGCCAGCAGTTCCAATCTCGGACTAGCGGGGCCCACAGATACGCAGTATTTT. This translates into CASSSNLGLAGPTDTQYF.

The chain joins TRBV7-9 to TRBJ2-1; 8 positions agree with TRBD2. The trim removed 3 bases at V and 5 bases at J, leaving 6 bases unmatched. Germline lookup yields CDR1 SEHNR and CDR2 FQNEAQ (reference sequence). The CDR3 totals 15 residues. DNA for the CDR3: TGTGCCAGCAGCTTCAGGCTCGGGGGGGACAATGAGCAGTTCTTC. It specifies CASSFRLGGDNEQFF.

V usage is TRBV10-1 and J usage is TRBJ2-3; 7 nucleotides line up with TRBD2. With 5 bases clipped from V and 0 bases from J, the junction kept 5 bases outside the gene matches. The CDR3 consists of 15 residues. Germline V CDR1 and CDR2: WNHNN, SYGVQD (reference sequence). The CDR3 is CASSPGRGSTDTQYF. CDR3 DNA sequence: TGCGCCAGCAGTCCTGGGCGGGGGAGCACAGATACGCAGTATTTT.

The V and J genes are TRBV30 and TRBJ2-5, with TRBD1 as a possible D gene (5 bases). The CDR3 is 14 residues long. Germline CDR1 is GTSNPN and CDR2 is SVGIG (reference sequence). This CDR3 is CAVTDPGRGRTQYF. Written as DNA, the CDR3 is TGTGCTGTGACGGACCCAGGGCGAGGTCGGACCCAGTACTTC.

The chain recombines TRBV5-1 with TRBJ1-4, with D tentatively TRBD1 (5 bases). Germline V lookup: CDR1 SGHRS, CDR2 YFSETQ. V was clipped by 0 bases and J by 5 bases, with 8 bases between them. CDR3 length: 14 amino acids. The CDR3 coding sequence is TGCGCCAGCAGCTTGGTTTCAGGGAATGAAAAACTGTTTTTT. Its protein product is CASSLVSGNEKLFF.

This CDR3 is CASSPGTSGSVGTDTQYF. The CDR3 DNA sequence: TGTGCCAGCAGCCCCGGGACTAGCGGGAGTGTAGGCACAGATACGCAGTATTTT. The chain combines TRBV11-3 with TRBJ2-3; TRBD2 agrees at 14 bases. Germline V lookup: CDR1 SGHNT, CDR2 YENEEA. This CDR3 is 18 amino acids long. V lost 5 bases and J lost 1; bases outside the gene matches: 8.

CDR3 bases: TGTGCCAGCAGCTTTGGCGGGCCCTACAATGAGCAGTTCTTC. As protein: CASSFGGPYNEQFF. The J gene is TRBJ2-1, the V gene TRBV7-2; possibly TRBD2 for D (5 bases). The V gene lost 3 bases and the J gene lost 2 bases, with 8 bases spanning the gap. CDR1 and CDR2 (germline): SGHTA, FQGNSA. CDR3 length: 14 residues.

V is TRBV6-5 and J is TRBJ1-2; TRBD1 aligns across 7 bases. CDR1 and CDR2 from the germline V gene are MNHEY and SVGAGI. Germline trimming cut 3 bases from V and 5 bases from J; bases unmatched to any gene: 6. The CDR3 sequence is 14 residues long. DNA for the CDR3: TGTGCCAGCAGTTATAAGGACAGGTCGTATGGCTACACCTTC. The encoded protein is CASSYKDRSYGYTF.

The rearrangement joins TRBV5-1 to TRBJ1-2, with 9 bases identical to TRBD1. Germline CDR1 is SGHRS and CDR2 is YFSETQ. The CDR3 sequence is 13 residues long. V lost 0 bases to trimming and J lost 8 bases; unmatched junction nucleotides: 2. The CDR3 loop is CASSLAGTGGYTF. CDR3 nucleotide sequence: TGCGCCAGCAGCTTGGCCGGGACAGGGGGCTACACCTTC. Drawing the rest from reference TRBV5-1 and TRBJ1-2, the complete variable domain is KAGVTQTPRYLIKTRGQQVTLSCSPISGHRSVSWYQQTPGQGLQFLFEYFSETQRNKGNFPGRFSGRQFSNSRSEMNVSTLELGDSALYLCASSLAGTGGYTFGSGTRLTVV.